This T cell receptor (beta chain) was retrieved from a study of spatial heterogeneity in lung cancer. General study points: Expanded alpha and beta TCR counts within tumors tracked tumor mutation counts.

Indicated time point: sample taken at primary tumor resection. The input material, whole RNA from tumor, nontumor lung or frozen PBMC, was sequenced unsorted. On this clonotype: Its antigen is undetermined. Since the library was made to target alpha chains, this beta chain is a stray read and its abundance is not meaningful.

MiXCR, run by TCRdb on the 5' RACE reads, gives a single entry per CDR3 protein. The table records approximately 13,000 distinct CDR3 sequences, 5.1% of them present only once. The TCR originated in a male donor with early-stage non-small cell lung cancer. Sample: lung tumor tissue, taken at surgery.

CDR3 sequence reads: CSAKEGGTYGNTIYF. DNA for the CDR3: TGCAGTGCAAAGGAGGGGGGTACATATGGAAACACCATATATTTT. This chain joins TRBV20-1 and TRBJ1-3; perhaps TRBD1 as D (6 bases). The CDR3 is made up of 15 amino acids. Germline CDR1 and CDR2: DFQATT and SNEGSKA (reference sequence). Trimming cost V 6 bases and J 3 bases, with 18 bases left between them.